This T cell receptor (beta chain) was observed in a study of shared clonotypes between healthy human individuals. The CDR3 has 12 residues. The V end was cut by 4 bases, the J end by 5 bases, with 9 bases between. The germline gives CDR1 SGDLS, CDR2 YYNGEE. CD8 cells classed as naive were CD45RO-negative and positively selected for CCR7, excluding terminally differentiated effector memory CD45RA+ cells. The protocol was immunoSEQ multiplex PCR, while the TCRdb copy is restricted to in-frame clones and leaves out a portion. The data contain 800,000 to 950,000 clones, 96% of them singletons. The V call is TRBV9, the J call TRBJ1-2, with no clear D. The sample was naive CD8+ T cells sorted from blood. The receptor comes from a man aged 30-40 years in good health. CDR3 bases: TGTGCCAGCAGCTCTCGACCTTATGGCTACACCTTC. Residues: CASSSRPYGYTF.